Below are 5 T cell receptor beta chains sequenced from a single sample in a study of Graves' ophthalmopathy and Graves' hyperthyroidism. Beta-chain TCR CDR3 regions were amplified from RNA transcripts. An initial RT-PCR round employing HTBI primers preceded a second-round multiplex PCR. MiXCR, run by TCRdb on the multiplex PCR reads, gives a single entry per CDR3 protein. Seen here are some 350,000 distinct CDR3 sequences, about a sixth observed once, and the top ten hold 2.4%. Sequencing was performed on peripheral blood. Receptors originate from an adult woman with stable Graves' hyperthyroidism.

This clonotype was counted only a few times. This may arise from a read error, as a much more abundant clone is one base away. CDR3 sequence reads: CSVEGPGHGVNEQYF. The CDR3 nucleotides are TGCAGCGTTGAGGGCCCGGGACATGGGGTAAACGAGCAGTACTTC. The chain combines TRBV29-1 with TRBJ2-7, with D possibly being TRBD1 (6 bases). The CDR3 loop spans 15 amino acids. Trimming stripped 3 bases from V and 5 bases from J, with 20 bases between. The germline V gene encodes CDR1 SQVTM and CDR2 ANQGSEA.

This clonotype showed up many times. The chain recombines TRBV6-1 with TRBJ2-7, with D uncertain. Trimming shortened V by 4 bases and J by 3 bases, and 10 bases separated the two germline ends. This CDR3 spans 13 amino acids. CDR1 is MNHNS and CDR2 is SASEGT in the germline V gene. The CDR3 nucleotides read TGTGCCAGCAGTGGGTTTACTTTCTACGAGCAGTACTTC. It codes for CASSGFTFYEQYF.

This sequence joins TRBV11-2 and TRBJ2-7; no definite D call. The V end was cut by 4 bases, the J end by 0 bases, with 10 bases between. This CDR3 has 14 residues. CDR1 is SGHAT, CDR2 FQNNGV, per germline. CDR3 DNA sequence: TGTGCCAGCAGCTCGACCCGCCACTCCTACGAGCAGTACTTC. Its translation: CASSSTRHSYEQYF.

This clonotype was detected ten times or more. The rearrangement joins TRBV10-3 to TRBJ1-2; D might be TRBD1 (5 bases). This CDR3 region has 15 residues. V was cut by 4 bases and J by 0 bases, with 12 bases left in between. CDR1 ENHRY and CDR2 SYGVKD come from the germline V gene. CDR3 in amino acids: CAISGEGRTNYGYTF. The CDR3 DNA reads as TGTGCCATCAGTGGAGAGGGACGGACTAACTATGGCTACACCTTC.

This clonotype was picked up many times. CDR3 DNA: TGTGCCAGCAGATCCGGGACAGGAATCGGGGAGCTGTTTTTT. Protein: CASRSGTGIGELFF. The gene calls are TRBV12-3 or TRBV12-4 and TRBJ2-2, with 8 positions matching TRBD1. V was clipped by 6 bases and J by 7 bases; unmatched bases: 7. The CDR3 spans 14 residues.